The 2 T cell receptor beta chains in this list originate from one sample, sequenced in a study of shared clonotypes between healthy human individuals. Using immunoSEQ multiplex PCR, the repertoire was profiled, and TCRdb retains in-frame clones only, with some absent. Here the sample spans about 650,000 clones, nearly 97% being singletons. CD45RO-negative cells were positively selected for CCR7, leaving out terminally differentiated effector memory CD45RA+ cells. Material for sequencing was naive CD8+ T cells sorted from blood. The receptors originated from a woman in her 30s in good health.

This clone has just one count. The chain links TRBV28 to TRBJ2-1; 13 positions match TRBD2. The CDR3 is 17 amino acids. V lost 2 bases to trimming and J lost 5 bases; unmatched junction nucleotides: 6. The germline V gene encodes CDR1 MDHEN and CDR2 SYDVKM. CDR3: CASSLHWTSGRNNEQFF. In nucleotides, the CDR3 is TGTGCCAGCAGTTTACATTGGACTAGCGGGAGAAACAATGAGCAGTTCTTC.

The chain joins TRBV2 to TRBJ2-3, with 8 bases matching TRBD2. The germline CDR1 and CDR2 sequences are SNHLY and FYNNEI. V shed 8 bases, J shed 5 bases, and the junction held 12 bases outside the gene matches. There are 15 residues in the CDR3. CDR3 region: CASWRPGLGEDTQYF. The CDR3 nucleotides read TGTGCCAGCTGGCGACCGGGACTAGGGGAAGATACGCAGTATTTT.